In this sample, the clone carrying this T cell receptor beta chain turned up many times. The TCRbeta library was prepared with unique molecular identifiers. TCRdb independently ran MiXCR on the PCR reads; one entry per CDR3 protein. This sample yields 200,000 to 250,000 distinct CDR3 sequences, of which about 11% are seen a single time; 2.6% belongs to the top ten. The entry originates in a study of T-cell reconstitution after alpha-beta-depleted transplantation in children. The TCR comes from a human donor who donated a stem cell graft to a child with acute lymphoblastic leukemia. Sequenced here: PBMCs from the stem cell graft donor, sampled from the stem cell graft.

CDR3 sequence reads: CASSPTGTTFPEQYF. CDR3 bases: TGCGCCAGCAGCCCGACAGGGACTACCTTTCCCGAGCAGTACTTC. The chain uses TRBV5-1 and TRBJ2-7; TRBD1 or TRBD2 may be the D gene (7 bases each). The germline CDR1 and CDR2 sequences are SGHRS and YFSETQ. V was shortened by 4 bases and J by 6 bases, with 20 bases between the two germline ends. The CDR3 contains 15 residues.